One sample yielded the 28 T cell receptor beta chains listed below, sequenced in a study of blood T cells in healthy people across ages (dated by TCRdb to 2014 to 2015). The library was generated by 5' RACE. Reads for this sample came from an Illumina HiSeq 2500. A second PCR of roughly 7 to 11 cycles was performed with a sample-barcoded 5' primer and a J-beta primer mix. TCRdb itself trimmed the public reads at Q25 with fastp, ran MiXCR and retained productive beta chains. Rows with one shared CDR3 protein collapse into an entry with the most common genes and DNA. The sample records some 1,500,000 distinct CDR3 sequences, roughly 43% of which are singletons. The ten biggest clones cover approximately 4% of the sample. The sequencing sample was made of blood. The origin of the receptors is a woman between 18 and 29 years old in good health.

J is TRBJ2-1 and V is TRBV12-3 or TRBV12-4, with D possibly being TRBD2 (6 bases). This CDR3 is built from 16 residues. V lost 5 bases, J lost 8 bases, and 22 bases lay in between. The CDR3 loop is CASSGFGTAARDEQFF. Written as DNA, the CDR3 is TGTGCCAGCAGTGGCTTCGGGACTGCGGCGAGGGATGAGCAGTTCTTC.

This clonotype was counted a few times. This chain joins TRBV11-2 and TRBJ1-3; 10 bases map to TRBD1. Germline assignment: CDR1 SGHAT and CDR2 FQNNGV. This CDR3 has 15 amino acids. After removal of 5 bases from V and 6 bases from J, the junction contained 7 bases not matched to a gene. The CDR3 sequence: CASSPGTGAINTIYF. The CDR3 nucleotides are TGTGCCAGCAGCCCCGGGACAGGGGCGATAAACACCATATATTTT.

The table lists this clonotype with a few counts. The V call is TRBV20-1, the J call TRBJ2-1, with TRBD2 matching 15 bases. V lost 6 bases, J lost 3 bases, and 6 bases stayed unmatched. The germline V gene encodes CDR1 DFQATT and CDR2 SNEGSKA (reference sequence). The CDR3 is made up of 16 amino acids. The CDR3 sequence is CSACGLAGGDYNEQFF. Written as DNA, the CDR3 is TGCAGTGCCTGCGGACTAGCGGGGGGGGACTACAATGAGCAGTTCTTC.

The rearrangement joins TRBV6-1 to TRBJ2-3; D may be TRBD1 (6 bases). The CDR3 is 14 residues long. V was clipped by 6 bases and J by 0 bases, with 10 bases between them. The germline V gene has CDR1 MNHNS and CDR2 SASEGT. CDR3 loop: CASRTGPSTDTQYF. The CDR3 DNA reads TGTGCCAGCAGAACAGGGCCCAGCACAGATACGCAGTATTTT.

The V call is TRBV7-9, the J call TRBJ2-1; 9 bases line up with TRBD2. The J call is in doubt because the DNA end fits TRBJ2-7 better. Per the germline V gene, CDR1 is SEHNR and CDR2 is FQNEAQ (reference sequence). The CDR3 extends over 18 amino acids. In nucleotides, the CDR3 is TGTGCCAGCAGCTCCAGCTTTGGCGGGAGGGTCTCCTACAATGAGCAGTACTTC. Translating it yields CASSSSFGGRVSYNEQYF.

The CDR3 DNA sequence: TGCAGTGCTTCCGCTGCCCGGGTGACCTACAATGAGCAGTACTTC. This gives the protein CSASAARVTYNEQYF. The J gene is TRBJ2-1, the V gene TRBV20-1; no definite D call. The J call may be mistaken, given a closer DNA end match to TRBJ2-7. The CDR3 totals 15 residues. Looked up from germline, CDR1 is DFQATT and CDR2 is SNEGSKA (reference sequence).

This sequence joins TRBV20-1 and TRBJ2-4; the match to TRBD2 covers 7 bases. Germline V gene sequence: CDR1 DFQATT, CDR2 SNEGSKA (reference sequence). The V and J ends lost 1 base and 6 bases, in that order; junction bases with no gene match: 6. CDR3 size: 14 residues. CDR3 protein: CSARGEGRVNIQYF. DNA of the CDR3: TGCAGTGCTAGAGGGGAGGGTAGGGTAAACATTCAGTACTTC.

This chain joins TRBV12-3 or TRBV12-4 and TRBJ2-1; D is perhaps TRBD1 (6 bases). Trimming cost V 4 bases and J 7 bases, with 11 bases left between them. CDR3 length: 13 residues. CDR3 coding DNA: TGTGCCAGCAGTTACCTGACAGGAAATGAGCAGTTCTTC. Its protein product is CASSYLTGNEQFF.

CDR3 amino acids: CASSLLGTKTQYF. The CDR3 DNA follows: TGTGCCAGCAGCCTCTTGGGCACAAAGACCCAGTACTTC. The chain combines TRBV3-1 with TRBJ2-5; no firm D call. With 4 bases removed from V and 6 bases from J, the gap between germline ends came to 12 bases. CDR3 length: 13 amino acids. Looked up from germline, CDR1 is LGHDT and CDR2 is YNNKEL (reference sequence).

The chain couples TRBV20-1 to TRBJ2-7; possible D gene TRBD2, 6 bases. With 2 bases removed from V and 0 bases from J, the gap between germline ends came to 17 bases. Per the germline V gene, CDR1 is DFQATT and CDR2 is SNEGSKA (reference sequence). This CDR3 has 16 residues. The CDR3 DNA sequence: TGCAGTGCTAGAAAGAGGCCCTGGACTAACTCCTACGAGCAGTACTTC. Its protein product is CSARKRPWTNSYEQYF.

This clonotype has a single count. The genes are TRBV7-2 and TRBJ1-2, with 7 bases fitting TRBD1. The V and J ends lost 1 base and 7 bases, in that order; junction bases with no gene match: 12. CDR3 size: 16 residues. Germline V lookup: CDR1 SGHTA, CDR2 FQGNSA. This chain's CDR3 is CASSLGSSGGGVGYTF. The CDR3 DNA sequence: TGTGCCAGCAGCTTAGGATCGTCAGGGGGAGGAGTTGGCTACACCTTC.

This clonotype was seen only a few times. This chain links TRBV20-1 with TRBJ2-1; D is ambiguous. V was trimmed by 6 bases and J by 0 bases, leaving 15 bases between them. Germline V gives CDR1 DFQATT, CDR2 SNEGSKA (reference sequence). The CDR3 is made up of 15 amino acids. CDR3 DNA sequence: TGCAGTGCCACCCCCTACGGCGTCTCCTACAATGAGCAGTTCTTC. Translating it yields CSATPYGVSYNEQFF.

There are a few counts of this clonotype. The chain couples TRBV29-1 to TRBJ1-4; D call uncertain. The V gene's germline CDR1 is SQVTM and CDR2 ANQGSEA. Trimming removed 4 bases at V and 6 bases at J, with 9 bases between. The CDR3 runs to 12 residues. The CDR3 is CSVVGSDEKLFF. As DNA, the CDR3 is TGCAGCGTTGTAGGCAGTGATGAAAAACTGTTTTTT.

This clonotype was counted between two and nine times. The V and J genes are TRBV28 and TRBJ1-1, with D perhaps TRBD1 (6 bases). This CDR3 is built from 14 residues. Germline loops: CDR1 MDHEN, CDR2 SYDVKM. With 7 bases removed from V and 1 base from J, the gap between germline ends came to 13 bases. For the CDR3, the DNA is TGTGCCAGCATATCGGGGGGCTCGAACACTGAAGCTTTCTTT. Translated, it gives CASISGGSNTEAFF. Filled out from reference TRBV28 and TRBJ1-1, the complete variable domain reads DVKVTQSSRYLVKRTGEKVFLECVQDMDHENMFWYRQDPGLGLRLIYFSYDVKMKEKGDIPEGYSVSREKKERFSLILESASTNQTSMYLCASISGGSNTEAFFGQGTRLTVV.

The chain links TRBV5-1 to TRBJ1-2, with TRBD1 matching over 7 bases. V gave up 4 bases and J gave up 4 bases; unmatched junction bases: 10. This CDR3 is built from 15 residues. CDR1 and CDR2 from the germline V gene are SGHRS and YFSETQ. CDR3 amino acids: CASSLHEGAFYGYTF. For the CDR3, the DNA is TGCGCCAGCAGCCTTCACGAGGGGGCGTTCTATGGCTACACCTTC.

This clonotype was counted a few times. CDR3 residues: CASSQVLGAELFF. The CDR3 DNA is TGTGCCAGCAGCCAAGTCTTAGGTGCGGAACTGTTTTTT. The V call is TRBV3-1, the J call TRBJ1-4, with D uncertain. CDR3 size: 13 residues. V shed 1 base and J shed 12 bases, with 12 bases lying between them. Per germline, CDR1 LGHDT and CDR2 YNNKEL (reference sequence).

V gene TRBV4-3 combines with J gene TRBJ1-1; a possible D gene is TRBD1 (5 bases). The CDR3 consists of 14 residues. Germline CDR1 is LGHNA and CDR2 is YSLEER. The V end was cut by 3 bases, the J end by 6 bases, with 14 bases between. This CDR3 reads CASSQGHGRAEAFF. DNA of the CDR3: TGCGCCAGCAGCCAGGGGCACGGGCGCGCTGAAGCTTTCTTT.

The chain links TRBV28 to TRBJ1-5; TRBD1 matches at 8 bases. The V and J ends lost 8 bases and 9 bases, in that order; junction bases with no gene match: 9. Looked up from germline, CDR1 is MDHEN and CDR2 is SYDVKM. This CDR3 contains 13 residues. CDR3 amino acids: CASRPGGGRPQHF. CDR3 DNA sequence: TGTGCCAGCCGGCCAGGGGGCGGCCGGCCCCAGCATTTT. Filled out from reference TRBV28 and TRBJ1-5, the complete variable domain reads DVKVTQSSRYLVKRTGEKVFLECVQDMDHENMFWYRQDPGLGLRLIYFSYDVKMKEKGDIPEGYSVSREKKERFSLILESASTNQTSMYLCASRPGGGRPQHFGDGTRLSIL.

In this sample, this clonotype turned up a few times. The chain links TRBV12-5 to TRBJ2-1; perhaps D is TRBD1 or TRBD2 (5 bases each). Germline V lookup: CDR1 LGHNT, CDR2 FRNRAP. V was clipped by 1 base and J by 8 bases, with 12 bases between them. This CDR3 comprises 14 residues. The CDR3 loop is CASGLEVSGHEQFF. The CDR3 DNA reads TGTGCTAGTGGTTTGGAGGTTTCGGGGCATGAGCAGTTCTTC.

This clonotype was picked up a small number of times. The chain employs TRBV20-1 and TRBJ2-1; no definite D call. Trimming stripped 0 bases from V and 8 bases from J, with 8 bases between. In germline, CDR1 is DFQATT, CDR2 SNEGSKA (reference sequence). CDR3 length: 12 amino acids. CDR3 in DNA: TGCAGTGCTAGAGATCTAACGCATGAGCAGTTCTTC. Encoded protein: CSARDLTHEQFF.

The table lists this clonotype with a count of one. The chain has TRBV6-1 and TRBJ1-5; no firm D call. Trimming removed 4 bases from V and 5 bases from J, with 9 bases in between. CDR1 is MNHNS and CDR2 is SASEGT in the germline V gene. The CDR3 is 13 residues long. The CDR3 DNA reads TGTGCCAGCAGTGGACACCAGCATCAGCCCCAGCATTTT. This gives the protein CASSGHQHQPQHF.

The chain employs TRBV27 and TRBJ2-3; D is undetermined. CDR3 size: 15 residues. Per the germline V gene, CDR1 is MNHEY and CDR2 is SMNVEV (reference sequence). The V gene lost 1 base and the J gene lost 2 bases, with 10 bases spanning the gap. In DNA, the CDR3 is TGTGCCAGCAGTTTATATCTGGTGAACACAGATACGCAGTATTTT. Its translation is CASSLYLVNTDTQYF.

The chain has TRBV10-3 and TRBJ1-6, with TRBD1 identical over 7 bases. Looked up from germline, CDR1 is ENHRY and CDR2 is SYGVKD. The CDR3 extends over 15 amino acids. The V segment lost 3 bases and the J segment 5 bases; nucleotides outside the gene matches: 4. The CDR3 region is CAISEVQGDNSPLHF. The CDR3 bases are TGTGCCATCAGTGAAGTGCAGGGGGATAATTCACCCCTCCACTTT.

This rearrangement joins TRBV7-2 to TRBJ2-1; D gene ambiguous. CDR3 size: 15 residues. CDR1 is SGHTA and CDR2 is FQGNSA in the germline V gene. Trimming removed 1 base from V and 4 bases from J, with 11 bases in between. CDR3 bases: TGTGCCAGCAGCTTAGAACGATCACGGTACAATGAGCAGTTCTTC. Translating it yields CASSLERSRYNEQFF.

This clonotype came up a few times. V usage is TRBV9 and J usage is TRBJ2-1; TRBD2 is a possible D gene (6 bases). The CDR3 consists of 12 residues. Per the germline V gene, CDR1 is SGDLS and CDR2 is YYNGEE. V was cut by 0 bases and J by 10 bases, with 8 bases left in between. CDR3 sequence reads: CASSVEGGEQFF. CDR3 in DNA: TGTGCCAGCAGCGTAGAGGGAGGCGAGCAGTTCTTC.

The rearrangement uses TRBV20-1 and TRBJ2-1, with D possibly TRBD2 on 5 matching bases. Germline-derived CDR1 and CDR2 are DFQATT and SNEGSKA (reference sequence). The CDR3 length is 14 residues. V dropped 0 bases and J dropped 10 bases, with 16 bases sitting between them. CDR3 amino acids: CSARDSQRAYEQFF. The CDR3 DNA follows: TGCAGTGCTAGAGATTCGCAGAGGGCCTACGAGCAGTTCTTC.

This clonotype was detected only a few times. The chain combines TRBV4-3 with TRBJ1-4; D unresolved. From germline, CDR1 is LGHNA and CDR2 YSLEER. This CDR3 has 15 amino acids. Trimming took 0 bases from V and 5 from J, leaving 10 bases between them. CDR3 nucleotides: TGCGCCAGCAGCCAAGATAGTCTGTACAATGAAAAACTGTTTTTT. Its protein product is CASSQDSLYNEKLFF.

The CDR3 protein is CASSVDGGRDEQYF. CDR3 nucleotide sequence: TGTGCCAGCAGCGTAGATGGGGGCAGGGACGAGCAGTACTTC. The chain recombines TRBV9 with TRBJ2-4; D perhaps matches TRBD1 (6 bases). The J call may be faulty, since TRBJ2-7 better matches the DNA end. There are 14 residues in the CDR3. Germline V lookup: CDR1 SGDLS, CDR2 YYNGEE.